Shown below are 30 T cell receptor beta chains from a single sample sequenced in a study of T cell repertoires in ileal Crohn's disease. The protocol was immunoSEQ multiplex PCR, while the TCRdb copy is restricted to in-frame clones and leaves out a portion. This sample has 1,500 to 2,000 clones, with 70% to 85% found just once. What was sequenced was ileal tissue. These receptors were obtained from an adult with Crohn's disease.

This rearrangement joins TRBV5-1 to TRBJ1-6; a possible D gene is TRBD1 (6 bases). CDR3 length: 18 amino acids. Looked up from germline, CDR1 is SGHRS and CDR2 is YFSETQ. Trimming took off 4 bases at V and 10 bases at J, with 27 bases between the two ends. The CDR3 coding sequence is TGCGCCAGCAGCCGAGGAACACCGGGACAAGTCTTAGAGTCACCCCTCCACTTT. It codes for CASSRGTPGQVLESPLHF.

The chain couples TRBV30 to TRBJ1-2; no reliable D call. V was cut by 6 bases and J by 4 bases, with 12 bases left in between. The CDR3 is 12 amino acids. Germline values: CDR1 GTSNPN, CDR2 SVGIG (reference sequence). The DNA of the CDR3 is TGTGCCTGTAGTCCGCGGCCCTATGGCTACACCTTC. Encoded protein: CACSPRPYGYTF. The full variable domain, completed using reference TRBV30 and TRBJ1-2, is SQTIHQWPATLVQPVGSPLSLECTVEGTSNPNLYWYRQAAGRGLQLLFYSVGIGQISSEVPQNLSASRPQDRQFILSSKKLLLSDSGFYLCACSPRPYGYTFGSGTRLTVV.

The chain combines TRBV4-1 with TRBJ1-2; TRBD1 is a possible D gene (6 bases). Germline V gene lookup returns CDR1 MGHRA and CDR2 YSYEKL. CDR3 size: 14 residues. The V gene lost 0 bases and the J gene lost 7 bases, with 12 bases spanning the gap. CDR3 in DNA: TGCGCCAGCAGCCAAGACCGGACAGTCTCTGGCTACACCTTC. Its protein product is CASSQDRTVSGYTF.

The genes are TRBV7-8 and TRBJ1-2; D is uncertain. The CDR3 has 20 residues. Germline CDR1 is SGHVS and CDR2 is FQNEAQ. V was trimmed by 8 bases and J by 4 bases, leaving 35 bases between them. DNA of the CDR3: TGTGCCAGCCGTAAGAGGCCTTTTCAATCGGGTGTAGACTCGTCCTATGGCTACACCTTC. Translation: CASRKRPFQSGVDSSYGYTF. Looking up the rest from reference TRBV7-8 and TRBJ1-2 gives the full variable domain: GAGVSQSPRYKVAKRGQDVALRCDPISGHVSLFWYQQALGQGPEFLTYFQNEAQLDKSGLPSDRFFAERPEGSVSTLKIQRTQQEDSAVYLCASRKRPFQSGVDSSYGYTFGSGTRLTVV.

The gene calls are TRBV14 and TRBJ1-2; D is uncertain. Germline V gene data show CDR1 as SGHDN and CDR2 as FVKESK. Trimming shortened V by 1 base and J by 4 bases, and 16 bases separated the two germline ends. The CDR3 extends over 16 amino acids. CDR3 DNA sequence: TGTGCCAGCAGCCAAGGGGTCTCAGCAGGCCTCTATGGCTACACCTTC. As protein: CASSQGVSAGLYGYTF.

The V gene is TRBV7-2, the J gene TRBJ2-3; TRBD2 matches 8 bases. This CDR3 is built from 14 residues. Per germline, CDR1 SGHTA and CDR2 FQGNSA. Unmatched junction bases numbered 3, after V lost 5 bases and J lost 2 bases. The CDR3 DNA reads TGTGCCAGCAGCCGTAGCGGGGTCACAGATACGCAGTATTTT. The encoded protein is CASSRSGVTDTQYF.

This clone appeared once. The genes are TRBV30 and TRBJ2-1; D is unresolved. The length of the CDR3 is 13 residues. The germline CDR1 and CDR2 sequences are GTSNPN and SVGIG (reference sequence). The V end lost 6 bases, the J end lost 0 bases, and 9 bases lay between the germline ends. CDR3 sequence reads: CACNWASYNEQFF. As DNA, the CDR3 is TGTGCCTGCAACTGGGCCTCCTACAATGAGCAGTTCTTC.

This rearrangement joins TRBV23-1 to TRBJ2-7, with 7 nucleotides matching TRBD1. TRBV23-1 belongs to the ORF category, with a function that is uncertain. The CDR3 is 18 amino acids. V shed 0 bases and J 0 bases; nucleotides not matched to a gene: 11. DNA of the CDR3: TGCGCCAGCAGTCAATCGAGTAGACAGGGTGGATGCTCCTACGAGCAGTACTTC. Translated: CASSQSSRQGGCSYEQYF.

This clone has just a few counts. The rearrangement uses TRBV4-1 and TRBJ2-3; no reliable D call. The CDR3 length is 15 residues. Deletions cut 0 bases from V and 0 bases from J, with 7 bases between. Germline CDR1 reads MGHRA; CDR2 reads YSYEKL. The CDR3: CASSQDGFSTDTQYF. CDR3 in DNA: TGCGCCAGCAGCCAAGACGGTTTCAGCACAGATACGCAGTATTTT.

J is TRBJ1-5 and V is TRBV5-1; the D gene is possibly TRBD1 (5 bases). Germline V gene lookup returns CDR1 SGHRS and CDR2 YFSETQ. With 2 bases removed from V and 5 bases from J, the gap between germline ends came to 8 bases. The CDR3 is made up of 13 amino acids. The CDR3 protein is CASSFGGDQPQHF. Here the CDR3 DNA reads TGCGCCAGCAGCTTTGGGGGGGATCAGCCCCAGCATTTT.

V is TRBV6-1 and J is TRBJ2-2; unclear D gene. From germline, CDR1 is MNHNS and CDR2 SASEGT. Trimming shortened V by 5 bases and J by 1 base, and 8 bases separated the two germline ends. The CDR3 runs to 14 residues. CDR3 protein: CASSQARNTGELFF. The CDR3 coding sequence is TGTGCCAGCAGTCAGGCAAGGAACACCGGGGAGCTGTTTTTT.

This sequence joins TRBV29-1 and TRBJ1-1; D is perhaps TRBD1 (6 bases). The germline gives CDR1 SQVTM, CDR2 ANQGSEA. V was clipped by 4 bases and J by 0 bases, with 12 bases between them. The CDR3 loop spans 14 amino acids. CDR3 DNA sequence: TGCAGCGTTGTTTGGCAGGGGATGAACACTGAAGCTTTCTTT. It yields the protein CSVVWQGMNTEAFF. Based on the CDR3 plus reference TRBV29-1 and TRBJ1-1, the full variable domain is SAVISQKPSRDICQRGTSLTIQCQVDSQVTMMFWYRQQPGQSLTLIATANQGSEATYESGFVIDKFPISRPNLTFSTLTVSNMSPEDSSIYLCSVVWQGMNTEAFFGQGTRLTVV.

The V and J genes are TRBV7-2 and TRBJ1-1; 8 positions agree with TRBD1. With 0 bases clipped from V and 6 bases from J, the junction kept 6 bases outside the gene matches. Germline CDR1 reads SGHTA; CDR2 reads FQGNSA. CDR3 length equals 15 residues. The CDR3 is CASSLARPGGAEAFF. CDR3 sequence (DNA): TGTGCCAGCAGCTTAGCAAGACCAGGGGGCGCTGAAGCTTTCTTT. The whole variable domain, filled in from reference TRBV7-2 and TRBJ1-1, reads GAGVSQSPSNKVTEKGKDVELRCDPISGHTALYWYRQSLGQGLEFLIYFQGNSAPDKSGLPSDRFSAERTGGSVSTLTIQRTQQEDSAVYLCASSLARPGGAEAFFGQGTRLTVV.

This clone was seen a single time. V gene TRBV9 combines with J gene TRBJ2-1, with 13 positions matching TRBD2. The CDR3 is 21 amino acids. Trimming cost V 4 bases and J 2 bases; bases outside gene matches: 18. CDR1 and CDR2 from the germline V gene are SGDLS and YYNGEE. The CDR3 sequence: CASSPPSPGLAGSAPYNEQFF. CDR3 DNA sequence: TGTGCCAGCAGCCCACCCTCTCCGGGACTAGCGGGATCCGCCCCCTACAATGAGCAGTTCTTC.

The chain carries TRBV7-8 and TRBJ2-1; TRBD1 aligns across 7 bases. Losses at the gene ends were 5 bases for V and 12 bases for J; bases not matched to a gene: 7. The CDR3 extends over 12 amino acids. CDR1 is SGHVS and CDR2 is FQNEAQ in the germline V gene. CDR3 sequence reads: CASSQRDSRQFF. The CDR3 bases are TGTGCCAGCAGCCAAAGGGACAGCAGGCAGTTCTTC.

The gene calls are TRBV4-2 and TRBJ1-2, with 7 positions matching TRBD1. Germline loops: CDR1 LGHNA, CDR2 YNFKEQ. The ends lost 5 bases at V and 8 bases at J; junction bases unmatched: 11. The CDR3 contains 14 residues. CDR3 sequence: CASSSTGMGSGYTF. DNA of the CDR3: TGTGCCAGCAGCTCGACAGGGATGGGATCCGGCTACACCTTC.

The CDR3 sequence is CASSRGPSYEQYF. The CDR3 DNA is TGTGCCAGCAGTAGAGGGCCGTCCTACGAGCAGTACTTC. V gene TRBV9 combines with J gene TRBJ2-7; tentative D call: TRBD2 (5 bases). V was trimmed by 5 bases and J by 1 base, leaving 10 bases between them. Per germline, CDR1 SGDLS and CDR2 YYNGEE. The CDR3 spans 13 residues.

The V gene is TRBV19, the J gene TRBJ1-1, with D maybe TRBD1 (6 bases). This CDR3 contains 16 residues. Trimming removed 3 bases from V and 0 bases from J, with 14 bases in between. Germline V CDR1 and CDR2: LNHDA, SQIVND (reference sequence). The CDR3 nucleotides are TGTGCCAGTAGTATCCGAATTACAGGGATGAACACTGAAGCTTTCTTT. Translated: CASSIRITGMNTEAFF.

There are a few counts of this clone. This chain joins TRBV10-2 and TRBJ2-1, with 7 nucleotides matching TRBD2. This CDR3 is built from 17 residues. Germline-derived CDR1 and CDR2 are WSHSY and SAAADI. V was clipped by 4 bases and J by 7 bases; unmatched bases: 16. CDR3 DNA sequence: TGCGCCAGCAGTGGATCGCCTTTAGGCGGGAGCTGGAATGAGCAGTTCTTC. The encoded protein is CASSGSPLGGSWNEQFF.

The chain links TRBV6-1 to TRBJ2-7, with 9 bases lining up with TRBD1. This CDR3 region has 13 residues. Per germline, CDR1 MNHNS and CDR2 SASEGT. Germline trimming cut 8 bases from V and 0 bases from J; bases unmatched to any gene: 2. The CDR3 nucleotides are TGTGCCAGCGGGGGACAGGGCTCCTACGAGCAGTACTTC. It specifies CASGGQGSYEQYF.

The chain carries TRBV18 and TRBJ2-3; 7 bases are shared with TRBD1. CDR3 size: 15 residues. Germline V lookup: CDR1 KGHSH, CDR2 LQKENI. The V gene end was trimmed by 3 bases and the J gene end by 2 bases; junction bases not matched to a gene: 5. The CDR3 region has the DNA TGTGCCAGCTCACCTACCGGACAGGTCACAGATACGCAGTATTTT. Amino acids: CASSPTGQVTDTQYF.

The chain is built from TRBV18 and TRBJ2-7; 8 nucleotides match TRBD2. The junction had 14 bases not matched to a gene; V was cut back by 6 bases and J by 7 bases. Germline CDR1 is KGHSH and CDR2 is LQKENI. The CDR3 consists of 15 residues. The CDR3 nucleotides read TGTGCCAGCTCCGGCGCTTCGGGAGGGTATACGGAGCAGTACTTC. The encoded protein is CASSGASGGYTEQYF.

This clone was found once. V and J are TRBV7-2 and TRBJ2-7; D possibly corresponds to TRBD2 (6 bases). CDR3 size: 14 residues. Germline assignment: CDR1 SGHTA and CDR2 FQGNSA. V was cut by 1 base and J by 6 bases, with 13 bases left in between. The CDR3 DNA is TGTGCCAGCAGCTTAGGTTCGGGGGAGAGCGAGCAGTACTTC. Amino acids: CASSLGSGESEQYF.

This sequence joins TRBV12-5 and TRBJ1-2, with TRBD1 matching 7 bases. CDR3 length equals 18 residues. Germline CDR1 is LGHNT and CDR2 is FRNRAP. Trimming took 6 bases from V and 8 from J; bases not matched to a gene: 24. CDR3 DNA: TGTGCTAGTGGGGGGCCACGGACAGGAGGGTCAGAGAGATTGGGCTACACCTTC. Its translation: CASGGPRTGGSERLGYTF.

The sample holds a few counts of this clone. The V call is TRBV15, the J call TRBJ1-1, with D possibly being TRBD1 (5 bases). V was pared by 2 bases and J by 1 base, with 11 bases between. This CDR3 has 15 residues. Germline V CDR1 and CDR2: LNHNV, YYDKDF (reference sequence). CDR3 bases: TGTGCCACCAGCAGAAGAACGGGGGGGAACACTGAAGCTTTCTTT. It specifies CATSRRTGGNTEAFF.

The chain's CDR3 is CAWVPLQGRPPEAFF. The CDR3 DNA reads as TGTGCCTGGGTCCCCTTACAGGGTAGGCCGCCTGAAGCTTTCTTT. The chain uses TRBV30 and TRBJ1-1, with D possibly matching TRBD1 (6 bases). The CDR3 contains 15 residues. Germline V gives CDR1 GTSNPN, CDR2 SVGIG (reference sequence). Trimming removed 5 bases at V and 6 bases at J, with 22 bases between.

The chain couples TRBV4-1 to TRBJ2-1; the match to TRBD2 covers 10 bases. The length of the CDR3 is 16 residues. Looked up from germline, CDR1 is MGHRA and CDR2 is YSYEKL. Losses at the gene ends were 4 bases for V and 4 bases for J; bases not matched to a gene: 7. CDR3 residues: CASSPLAGGRYNEQFF. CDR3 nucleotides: TGCGCCAGCAGCCCTTTAGCGGGGGGCCGATACAATGAGCAGTTCTTC.

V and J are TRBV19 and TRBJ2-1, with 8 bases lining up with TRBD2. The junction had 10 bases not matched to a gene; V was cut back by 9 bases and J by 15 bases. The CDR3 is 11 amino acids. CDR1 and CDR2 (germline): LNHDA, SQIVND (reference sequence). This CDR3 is CASGLAGRSFF. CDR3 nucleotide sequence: TGTGCCAGCGGTTTAGCGGGAAGGTCGTTCTTC.

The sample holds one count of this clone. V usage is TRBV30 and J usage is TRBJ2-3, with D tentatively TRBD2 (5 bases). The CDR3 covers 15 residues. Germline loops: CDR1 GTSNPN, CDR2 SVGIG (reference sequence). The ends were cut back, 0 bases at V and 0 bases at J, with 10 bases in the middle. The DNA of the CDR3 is TGTGCCTGGAGTGTAGACGGGATTAGCACAGATACGCAGTATTTT. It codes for CAWSVDGISTDTQYF.

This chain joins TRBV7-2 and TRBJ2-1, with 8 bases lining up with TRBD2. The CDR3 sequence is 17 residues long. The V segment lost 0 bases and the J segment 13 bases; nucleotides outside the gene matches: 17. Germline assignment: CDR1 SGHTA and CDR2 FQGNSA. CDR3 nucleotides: TGTGCCAGCAGCTTAGCAGGGACTAGTATCTTTTTCGGTGGTCAGTTCTTC. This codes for CASSLAGTSIFFGGQFF.